The clone carrying this T cell receptor (beta chain) was seen at least ten times. Its target is unknown. This sample stems from a study of T cell responses to AZD1222 COVID-19 vaccine. Overall study context: Pooled in the analysis were second doses at about 4 or about 12 weeks. Regarding the study as a whole: Females outnumbered males among donors, who were mostly white British; clonal diversity was possibly underestimated. Distributed over spike, vaccine-associated CD4 TCRs predominated at 160-218 and 743-854. Targets within unmutated variant regions were reportedly found for nearly half of spike-specific TCRs.

Clones were read by immunoSEQ multiplex PCR, and TCRdb kept only the in-frame ones, dropping some. This sample yields roughly 100,000 clones, of which over 90% are seen a single time; 5% belongs to the top ten. Germline V gene lookup returns CDR1 SGHNT and CDR2 YENEEA. The CDR3 is 14 residues long. The trim removed 5 bases at V and 7 bases at J, leaving 4 bases unmatched. Material: peripheral blood, obtained on day 0 of AZD1222 vaccination. The sequence was collected from an adult in good health. The chain joins TRBV11-3 to TRBJ1-4; the match to TRBD1 covers 10 bases. CDR3 sequence reads: CASSADRGSEKLFF. The CDR3, as DNA: TGTGCCAGCAGCGCGGACAGGGGGAGTGAAAAACTGTTTTTT.